This TCR beta chain was captured in a study of cytomegalovirus exposure and HLA in healthy donors. Overall study results and limits: It was only CMV serostatus that was available as immune exposure information. The study carried out a later analysis of TCR beta sequences. It associated approximately 17,000 of them with specific HLA alleles at a false discovery rate of 0.05. Later analysis associated a missense DCLRE1C variant with TCR beta V- and J-gene trimming. Reportedly, a later analysis found an Asian-associated ancestry cluster had fewer N-insertions than the approximately 670-donor mean.

PCR used 60 Vbeta primers and 13 Jbeta primers. Some clones are missing from TCRdb's copy, which holds only in-frame ones; the method was immunoSEQ multiplex PCR. Altogether 60,000 to 90,000 clones are present, about 70% being singletons, with the ten largest covering approximately 7.6%. Germline V gene sequence: CDR1 SNHLY, CDR2 FYNNEI. The CDR3 loop spans 16 amino acids. J lost 2 bases, V lost 5 bases, and 10 bases had no gene match. With respect to this clone: The antigen remains undetermined.

This clonotype originated in a man aged 35-49 years in good health and CMV-seropositive. Source material: PBMCs. The gene calls are TRBV2 and TRBJ2-5; 8 bases match TRBD1. The CDR3 DNA reads as TGTGCCAGCAGTACTAACCGGGACAGGAGACAAGAGACCCAGTACTTC. This gives the protein CASSTNRDRRQETQYF.